These 26 T cell receptor beta chains were sequenced from one sample in a study of T cell responses to AZD1222 COVID-19 vaccine. TCRdb's table, derived via immunoSEQ multiplex PCR, lists solely in-frame clones and lacks some. The sample lists 130,000 to 150,000 clones, around 90% occurring once. This material consisted of peripheral blood, taken on day 0 of AZD1222 vaccination. Source of these receptors: an adult in good health.

The gene calls are TRBV27 and TRBJ1-3; possible D gene TRBD1, 5 bases. The V end was cut by 5 bases, the J end by 0 bases, with 11 bases between. Germline loops: CDR1 MNHEY, CDR2 SMNVEV (reference sequence). This CDR3 has 15 residues. The CDR3 sequence: CASSDSSSSGNTIYF. CDR3 coding DNA: TGTGCCAGCAGTGACAGTTCGAGCTCTGGAAACACCATATATTTT.

This chain joins TRBV5-1 and TRBJ2-3, with TRBD1 matching over 8 bases. V dropped 4 bases and J dropped 0; count of bases not matched to a gene: 7. The CDR3 is made up of 16 amino acids. Per germline, CDR1 SGHRS and CDR2 YFSETQ. CDR3 DNA: TGCGCCAGCAGCCCCGGACAGGGATCTAGCACAGATACGCAGTATTTT. Translating gives CASSPGQGSSTDTQYF.

The CDR3 DNA sequence: TGTGCCACCAGCAGAGCCTTAACCGGGACTAGTGACTCCAATGAGCAGTTCTTC. It encodes CATSRALTGTSDSNEQFF. The chain couples TRBV15 to TRBJ2-1, with 8 bases lining up with TRBD2. Unmatched junction bases numbered 14, after V lost 1 base and J lost 6 bases. CDR3 size: 18 residues. Per germline, CDR1 LNHNV and CDR2 YYDKDF (reference sequence).

The chain joins TRBV28 to TRBJ2-7, with 9 bases that match TRBD1. The CDR3 loop spans 12 amino acids. The germline V gene encodes CDR1 MDHEN and CDR2 SYDVKM. V was pared by 6 bases and J by 13 bases, with 10 bases of the junction left unmatched. The CDR3 here is CASRREQGACYF. The CDR3 region has the DNA TGTGCCAGCAGGCGCGAACAGGGGGCATGTTACTTC.

This clone was seen a handful of times. Different DNA sequences within this sample yield the same CDR3. The genes are TRBV19 and TRBJ2-1; D is undetermined. CDR1 LNHDA and CDR2 SQIVND come from the germline V gene (reference sequence). The CDR3 totals 15 residues. V dropped 1 base and J dropped 2 bases, with 9 bases sitting between them. This CDR3 is CASSIVTGPYNEQFF. In DNA form, the CDR3 reads TGTGCCAGTAGTATAGTAACTGGACCCTACAATGAGCAGTTCTTC. Variable domain in full (rest from reference TRBV19 and TRBJ2-1): DGGITQSPKYLFRKEGQNVTLSCEQNLNHDAMYWYRQDPGQGLRLIYYSQIVNDFQKGDIAEGYSVSREKKESFPLTVTSAQKNPTAFYLCASSIVTGPYNEQFFGPGTRLTVL.

This chain connects TRBV19 to TRBJ2-5; D not certain. The germline V and J ends were trimmed by 5 bases and 1 base, with 17 bases remaining between them. The CDR3 runs 16 residues. From germline, CDR1 is LNHDA and CDR2 SQIVND (reference sequence). The CDR3 region has the DNA TGTGCCAGTAGTCTCCGACTCGCACGAGGCCAAGAGACCCAGTACTTC. This translates into CASSLRLARGQETQYF.

This chain joins TRBV7-2 and TRBJ2-5; the match to TRBD2 covers 7 bases. CDR1 and CDR2 (germline): SGHTA, FQGNSA. V trimming: 3 bases; J trimming: 9 bases; junction bases outside the gene matches: 7. The CDR3 length is 13 residues. The CDR3: CASSFAGDRSQYF. The CDR3 nucleotides are TGTGCCAGCAGCTTCGCGGGGGACCGATCCCAGTACTTC.

The chain joins TRBV28 to TRBJ1-2; D not certain. Germline CDR1 and CDR2: MDHEN and SYDVKM. CDR3 length equals 13 residues. V lost 6 bases to trimming and J lost 5 bases, with 13 bases between them. The CDR3 DNA reads TGTGCCAGCAGCCCTACAGTGGGGTATGGCTACACCTTC. Translating it yields CASSPTVGYGYTF.

This clone was picked up a small number of times. The gene calls are TRBV19 and TRBJ2-7; TRBD2 aligns across 12 bases. The CDR3 consists of 15 residues. V dropped 6 bases and J dropped 3; count of bases not matched to a gene: 6. Germline assignment: CDR1 LNHDA and CDR2 SQIVND (reference sequence). CDR3 region: CASSPTSGSFYEQYF. CDR3 bases: TGTGCCAGTAGCCCGACTAGCGGGAGTTTCTACGAGCAGTACTTC.

The chain couples TRBV2 to TRBJ2-1; the D is unclear. The V end lost 7 bases, the J end lost 1 base, and 8 bases lay between the germline ends. This CDR3 contains 13 residues. CDR1 and CDR2 from the germline V gene are SNHLY and FYNNEI. The CDR3 loop is CASTDQSYNEQFF. The DNA of the CDR3 is TGTGCCAGCACGGACCAGTCCTACAATGAGCAGTTCTTC.

The CDR3 sequence is CASSKGGVIYEQYF. The DNA of the CDR3 is TGTGCCAGTAGTAAAGGAGGGGTCATCTACGAGCAGTACTTC. The chain employs TRBV19 and TRBJ2-7, with D possibly being TRBD2 (6 bases). From germline, CDR1 is LNHDA and CDR2 SQIVND (reference sequence). CDR3 length equals 14 residues. Trimming cost V 4 bases and J 3 bases, with 13 bases left between them.

The CDR3 DNA follows: TGTGCCAGCAGCAGACGGGGCGATTACACTGAAGCTTTCTTT. It is translated as CASSRRGDYTEAFF. V is TRBV6-5 and J is TRBJ1-1, with D possibly matching TRBD1 (5 bases). Germline CDR1 and CDR2: MNHEY and SVGAGI. The CDR3 is 14 residues long. The germline V and J ends were trimmed by 6 bases and 3 bases, with 14 bases remaining between them.

The chain couples TRBV19 to TRBJ1-5; TRBD1 matches 7 bases. J gave up 7 bases and V 5 bases, and 8 bases lay outside the gene matches. There are 14 residues in the CDR3. Germline V gives CDR1 LNHDA, CDR2 SQIVND (reference sequence). The CDR3 nucleotides are TGTGCCAGTAGTCCGAGACAGGGCGAACAGCCCCAGCATTTT. The encoded protein is CASSPRQGEQPQHF.

J is TRBJ1-1 and V is TRBV5-6; D unresolved. The CDR3 runs 14 residues. Germline-derived CDR1 and CDR2 are SGHDT and YYEEEE. V was clipped by 0 bases and J by 6 bases, with 12 bases between them. The chain's CDR3 is CASSLGGGLAEAFF. The CDR3 bases are TGTGCCAGCAGCTTGGGGGGAGGATTGGCTGAAGCTTTCTTT.

The chain joins TRBV19 to TRBJ2-7; the match to TRBD2 covers 14 bases. The V and J ends lost 3 bases and 6 bases, in that order; junction bases with no gene match: 4. CDR1 and CDR2 (germline): LNHDA, SQIVND (reference sequence). The CDR3 totals 15 residues. The CDR3 spells CASSMGGTSGSEQYF. CDR3 in DNA: TGTGCCAGTAGTATGGGAGGGACTAGCGGGAGCGAGCAGTACTTC.

V gene TRBV7-9 combines with J gene TRBJ2-6; D uncertain. V gave up 4 bases and J gave up 0 bases, with 13 bases separating them. The CDR3 sequence is 17 residues long. From germline, CDR1 is SEHNR and CDR2 FQNEAQ (reference sequence). The chain's CDR3 is CASSWRRISSGANVLTF. CDR3 nucleotides: TGTGCCAGCAGCTGGAGACGTATTAGCTCTGGGGCCAACGTCCTGACTTTC.

V is TRBV6-5 and J is TRBJ1-6, with D possibly TRBD1 on 5 matching bases. The CDR3 is made up of 15 amino acids. Germline-derived CDR1 and CDR2 are MNHEY and SVGAGI. V lost 2 bases, J lost 9 bases, and 14 bases lay in between. Here the CDR3 reads CASSYDGTRGSPLHF. The CDR3 nucleotides are TGTGCCAGCAGTTACGACGGGACTAGAGGTTCACCCCTCCACTTT.

This rearrangement joins TRBV7-2 to TRBJ1-5; the D is unclear. The V and J ends lost 0 bases and 4 bases respectively, with 16 bases between them. Germline CDR1 SGHTA, CDR2 FQGNSA. The CDR3 contains 17 residues. This chain's CDR3 is CASSLAKMEATNQPQHF. In DNA, the CDR3 is TGTGCCAGCAGCTTAGCGAAGATGGAGGCTACTAATCAGCCCCAGCATTTT.

The V gene is TRBV24-1, the J gene TRBJ1-6; D is unresolved. The CDR3 spans 15 residues. The V gene lost 3 bases and the J gene lost 7 bases, with 12 bases spanning the gap. The germline gives CDR1 KGHDR, CDR2 SFDVKD. CDR3 region: CATSDSRLGNSPLHF. The CDR3 DNA reads TGTGCCACCAGTGATAGTAGACTCGGCAATTCACCCCTCCACTTT.

V gene TRBV6-5 combines with J gene TRBJ1-2; 7 nucleotides match TRBD1. Germline CDR1 and CDR2: MNHEY and SVGAGI. With 2 bases clipped from V and 5 bases from J, the junction kept 8 bases outside the gene matches. The CDR3 is made up of 15 amino acids. CDR3 residues: CASSYGQDPSYGYTF. CDR3 in DNA: TGTGCCAGCAGTTACGGACAGGATCCCTCTTATGGCTACACCTTC.

The V call is TRBV9, the J call TRBJ2-2, with D unresolved. This CDR3 comprises 15 residues. Germline V gives CDR1 SGDLS, CDR2 YYNGEE. V was pared by 2 bases and J by 0 bases, with 8 bases between. CDR3 protein: CASSVQPSNTGELFF. Here the CDR3 DNA reads TGTGCCAGCAGCGTGCAGCCTTCGAACACCGGGGAGCTGTTTTTT. The complete variable domain, with remaining parts taken from reference TRBV9 and TRBJ2-2, reads DSGVTQTPKHLITATGQRVTLRCSPRSGDLSVYWYQQSLDQGLQFLIQYYNGEERAKGNILERFSAQQFPDLHSELNLSSLELGDSALYFCASSVQPSNTGELFFGEGSRLTVL.

The gene calls are TRBV5-8 and TRBJ1-5; the D gene is possibly TRBD1 (5 bases). This CDR3 is 13 amino acids long. Germline V gene sequence: CDR1 SGHTS, CDR2 YDEGEE. Trimming removed 0 bases at V and 7 bases at J, with 8 bases between. For the CDR3, the DNA is TGTGCCAGCAGCTTGGGGGGGGTCCAGCCCCAGCATTTT. This translates into CASSLGGVQPQHF.

The chain uses TRBV28 and TRBJ2-7; tentatively, D is TRBD1 (5 bases). V lost 3 bases, J lost 9 bases, and 12 bases lay in between. Per germline, CDR1 MDHEN and CDR2 SYDVKM. This CDR3 is 12 amino acids long. This CDR3 reads CASSLARVGQYF. DNA of the CDR3: TGTGCCAGCAGTTTGGCCAGGGTGGGGCAGTACTTC.

V is TRBV6-5 and J is TRBJ1-1, with a weak D call TRBD1 (5 bases). This CDR3 comprises 15 residues. From germline, CDR1 is MNHEY and CDR2 SVGAGI. Deletions cut 6 bases from V and 1 base from J, with 15 bases between. CDR3 nucleotide sequence: TGTGCCAGCAGGGGTTTAAATACAGGGAACACTGAAGCTTTCTTT. Protein product: CASRGLNTGNTEAFF.

The chain links TRBV9 to TRBJ2-1; 7 nucleotides agree with TRBD1. Germline V CDR1 and CDR2: SGDLS, YYNGEE. Trimming removed 0 bases from V and 4 bases from J; junction bases left unmatched: 7. This CDR3 spans 16 amino acids. CDR3 sequence: CASSVGQGRLYNEQFF. The CDR3 DNA is TGTGCCAGCAGCGTAGGACAGGGACGGTTATACAATGAGCAGTTCTTC.

This clone came up once. This chain links TRBV6-1 with TRBJ2-3; the D gene is possibly TRBD2 (6 bases). The CDR3 is 14 residues long. Trimming pared 2 bases from V and 4 bases from J, leaving 10 bases between. Germline V gene sequence: CDR1 MNHNS, CDR2 SASEGT. The CDR3 here is CASSEKRESDTQYF. The CDR3 DNA is TGTGCCAGCAGTGAAAAACGGGAGTCAGATACGCAGTATTTT.